The sample holds many counts of the clone carrying this T cell receptor (beta chain). Its antigen is currently unknown. The entry originates in a study of tumor and adjacent non-tumor tissue in lung cancer. Overall study context: There were around eleven adenocarcinoma, a couple of squamous cell carcinoma and 1 small cell lung cancer cases.

This sample's RNA came from whole unsorted tissue. Distant lung tissue was collected more than 3 cm away from the tumor edge. Trimming cost V 4 bases and J 1 base, with 14 bases left between them. CDR1 and CDR2 from the germline V gene are SQVTM and ANQGSEA. The CDR3 loop spans 14 amino acids. The library came from three nested PCR rounds adapted from ARM-PCR protocols. TCRdb re-analysed the multiplex PCR reads in MiXCR, keeping a single row per CDR3 protein. The sample yields fewer than 90,000 distinct CDR3 sequences, around three quarters seen once. General observations from the study: Normal lung showed higher cumulative top 100 clone frequency than tumor.

V gene TRBV29-1 combines with J gene TRBJ2-7; TRBD1 might be the D (6 bases). Sequenced material: distant non-tumor lung tissue. The sequence came from a woman in her fifties or sixties with non-small cell lung cancer. The CDR3 loop reads CSVGLRQVSYEQYF. CDR3 bases: TGCAGCGTTGGCCTCAGACAGGTTTCCTACGAGCAGTACTTC.